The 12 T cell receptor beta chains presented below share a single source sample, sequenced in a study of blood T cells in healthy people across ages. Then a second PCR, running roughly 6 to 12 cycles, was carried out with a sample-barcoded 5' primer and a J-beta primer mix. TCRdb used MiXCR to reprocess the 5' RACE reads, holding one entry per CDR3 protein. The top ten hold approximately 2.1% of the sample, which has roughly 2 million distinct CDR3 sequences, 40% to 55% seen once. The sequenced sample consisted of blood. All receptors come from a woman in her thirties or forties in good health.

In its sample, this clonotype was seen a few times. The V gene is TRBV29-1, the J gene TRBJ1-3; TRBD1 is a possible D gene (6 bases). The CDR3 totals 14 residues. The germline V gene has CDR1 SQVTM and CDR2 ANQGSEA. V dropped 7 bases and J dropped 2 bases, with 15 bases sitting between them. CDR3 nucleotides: TGCAGCGGCGGTCCGGGGGGCACTGGAAACACCATATATTTT. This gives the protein CSGGPGGTGNTIYF.

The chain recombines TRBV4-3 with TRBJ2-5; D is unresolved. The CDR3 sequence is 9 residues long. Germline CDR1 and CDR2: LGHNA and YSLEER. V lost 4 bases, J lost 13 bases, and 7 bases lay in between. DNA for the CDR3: TGCGCCAGCAGCCCCGGCGGGTACTTC. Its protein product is CASSPGGYF.

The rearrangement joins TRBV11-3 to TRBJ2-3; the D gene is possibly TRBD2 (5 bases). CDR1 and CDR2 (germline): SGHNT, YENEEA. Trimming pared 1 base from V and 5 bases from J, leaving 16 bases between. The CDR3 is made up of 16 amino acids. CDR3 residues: CASSLAAGANGDTQYF. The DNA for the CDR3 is TGTGCCAGCAGCTTAGCGGCGGGCGCGAACGGAGATACGCAGTATTTT.

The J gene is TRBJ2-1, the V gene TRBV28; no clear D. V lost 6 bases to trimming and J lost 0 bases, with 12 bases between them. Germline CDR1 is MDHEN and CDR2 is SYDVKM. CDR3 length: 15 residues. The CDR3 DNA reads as TGTGCCAGCAGGTCTTACACCAGCTCCTACAATGAGCAGTTCTTC. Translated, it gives CASRSYTSSYNEQFF.

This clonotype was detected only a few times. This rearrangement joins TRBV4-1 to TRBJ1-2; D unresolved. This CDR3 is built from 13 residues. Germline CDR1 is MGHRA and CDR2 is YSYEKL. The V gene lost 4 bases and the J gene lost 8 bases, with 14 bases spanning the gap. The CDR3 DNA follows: TGCGCCAGCAGCCGCGAAACAGACGGCGGCTACACCTTC. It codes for CASSRETDGGYTF.

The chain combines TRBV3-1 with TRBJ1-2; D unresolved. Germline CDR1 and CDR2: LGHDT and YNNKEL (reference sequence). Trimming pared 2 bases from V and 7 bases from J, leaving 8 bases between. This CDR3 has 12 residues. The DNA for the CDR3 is TGTGCCAGCAGCCAATCTTCTCGTGGCTACACCTTC. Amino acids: CASSQSSRGYTF.

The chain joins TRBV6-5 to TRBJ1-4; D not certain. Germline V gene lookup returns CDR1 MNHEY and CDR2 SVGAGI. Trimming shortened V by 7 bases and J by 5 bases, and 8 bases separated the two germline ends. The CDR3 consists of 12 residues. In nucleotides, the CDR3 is TGTGCCAGCAAGCGAACCAATGAAAAACTGTTTTTT. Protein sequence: CASKRTNEKLFF.

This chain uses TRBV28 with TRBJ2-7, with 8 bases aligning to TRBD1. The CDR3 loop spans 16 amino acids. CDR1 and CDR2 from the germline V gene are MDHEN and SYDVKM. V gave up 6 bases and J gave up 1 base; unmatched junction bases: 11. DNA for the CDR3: TGTGCCAGCAGGTTCGGACAGGGCGAAGGATCCTACGAGCAGTACTTC. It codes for CASRFGQGEGSYEQYF.

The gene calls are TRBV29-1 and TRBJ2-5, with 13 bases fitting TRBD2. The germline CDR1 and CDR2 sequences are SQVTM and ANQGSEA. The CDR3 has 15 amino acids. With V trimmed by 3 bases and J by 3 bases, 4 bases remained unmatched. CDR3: CSVDRTSGGEETQYF. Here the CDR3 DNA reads TGCAGCGTTGATCGAACTAGCGGGGGGGAAGAGACCCAGTACTTC.

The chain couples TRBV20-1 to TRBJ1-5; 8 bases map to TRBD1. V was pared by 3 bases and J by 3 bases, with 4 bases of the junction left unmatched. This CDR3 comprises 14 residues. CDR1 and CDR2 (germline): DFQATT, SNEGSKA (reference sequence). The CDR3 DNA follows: TGCAGTGCTAGGCGACAGGGGTCCAATCAGCCCCAGCATTTT. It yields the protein CSARRQGSNQPQHF.

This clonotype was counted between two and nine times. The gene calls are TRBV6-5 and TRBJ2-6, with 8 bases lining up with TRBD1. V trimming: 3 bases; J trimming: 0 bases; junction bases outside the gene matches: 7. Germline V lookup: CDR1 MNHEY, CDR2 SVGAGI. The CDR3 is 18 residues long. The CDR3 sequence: CASSYFPTGGSGANVLTF. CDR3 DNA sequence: TGTGCCAGCAGTTATTTCCCCACAGGGGGCTCTGGGGCCAACGTCCTGACTTTC.

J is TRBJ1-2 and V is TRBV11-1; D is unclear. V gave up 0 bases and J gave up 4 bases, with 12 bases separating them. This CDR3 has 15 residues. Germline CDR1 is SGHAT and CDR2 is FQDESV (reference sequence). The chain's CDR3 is CASSLAGRRTYGYTF. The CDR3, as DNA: TGTGCCAGCAGCTTAGCTGGCAGACGAACCTATGGCTACACCTTC.